This T cell receptor (beta chain) came from a study of OX40 agonist ivuxolimab in advanced cancers. Study-level information: Ivuxolimab is a fully human IgG2 antibody that activates OX40 (CD134). Those treated in dose escalation had hepatocellular carcinoma, melanoma, renal cell cancer or head and neck cancer.

This clone was counted a single time. Libraries were prepared by immunoSEQ multiplex PCR; TCRdb keeps only in-frame clonotypes and omits some of them. The data contain about 69,000 clones, approximately 91% of them singletons. CDR3 length equals 14 residues. CDR1 and CDR2 from the germline V gene are MNHNY and SVGAGI (reference sequence). Between the trimmed V and J ends, which lost 5 bases and 9 bases, there was a span of 17 bases. This specimen was CD4+ or CD8+ T cells sorted from blood, taken in a trial of the OX40 agonist ivuxolimab. The genes are TRBV6-6 and TRBJ1-5, with D uncertain. The sequence was collected from an adult with an advanced solid tumor such as melanoma, head and neck, liver or kidney cancer. CDR3 sequence (DNA): TGTGCCAGCAGTCCACGCGCGGCGTGGGGGCCCCAGCATTTT. Translation gives CASSPRAAWGPQHF.